This TCR beta chain was retrieved from a study of shared clonotypes between healthy human individuals. Study-wide background: The donor pool was made up of two women and three men aged 18 to 49.

Germline-derived CDR1 and CDR2 are SEHNR and FQNEAQ (reference sequence). The CDR3 loop spans 17 amino acids. V lost 6 bases and J lost 4; bases outside the gene matches: 11. As concerns this clone: Its target is unknown.

Sequenced by immunoSEQ multiplex PCR; TCRdb stores in-frame clones only, minus some. Seen here are around 1.6 million clones, 98% observed once, and the top ten hold around 0.45%. Study observations and caveats: Among a few donors, approximately 4.6% of naive CD4 clonotypes were found in common.

What was sequenced was naive CD4+ T cells sorted from blood. The subset: CD45RA+ positively selected. The TCR comes from a man aged 25-45 years in good health. The chain joins TRBV7-9 to TRBJ2-2; 10 bases agree with TRBD2. The CDR3 protein is CASRASGGLAGTGELFF. The CDR3 DNA reads as TGTGCCAGCAGGGCTAGCGGGGGCCTCGCTGGCACCGGGGAGCTGTTTTTT.